The 22 T cell receptor beta chains given below trace back to one sample, sequenced in a study of cytomegalovirus exposure and HLA in healthy donors. The primer mix had 60 Vbeta and 13 Jbeta primers. The table came from immunoSEQ multiplex PCR; TCRdb's copy has only in-frame clones and leaves some out. The repertoire holds under 150,000 clones, with around three quarters as singletons. Sequencing input: PBMCs. The receptor source for this set is a man aged 40-50 years in good health and CMV-seronegative.

This clone has just a few counts. CDR3 amino acids: CVRRPGQGDQPQHF. The DNA of the CDR3 is TGTGTCAGAAGACCGGGACAGGGCGATCAGCCCCAGCATTTT. The rearrangement uses TRBV7-5 and TRBJ1-5; TRBD1, as called in the table, went unchecked against the DNA. TRBV7-5 is a recognized pseudogene. The CDR3 has 14 amino acids.

This clone has only one observation. One junction end disagrees with the germline gene, perhaps due to a read error. The chain joins TRBV6-7 to TRBJ1-5; TRBD1 matches 9 bases. TRBV6-7 is marked as an open reading frame, function uncertain. This CDR3 is 17 amino acids long. CDR3 coding DNA: TGTGCCAGCAGTTACCCATTCAAACAGGGGGCGAGGCAGCCCCAGAATTTT. Translating it yields CASSYPFKQGARQPQNF.

V usage is TRBV5-4 and J usage is TRBJ2-3, with 7 bases aligning to TRBD2. The V gene end was trimmed by 4 bases and the J gene end by 7 bases; junction bases not matched to a gene: 12. The CDR3 loop spans 15 amino acids. Germline V gene lookup returns CDR1 SGHNT and CDR2 YYREEE (reference sequence). DNA for the CDR3: TGTGCCAGCAGCGTAACTAGCGCTCCCCGTCATACGCAGTATTTT. Its protein product is CASSVTSAPRHTQYF.

V gene TRBV14 combines with J gene TRBJ2-1; TRBD2 matches at 9 bases. There are 16 residues in the CDR3. With 4 bases clipped from V and 4 bases from J, the junction kept 8 bases outside the gene matches. The germline V gene has CDR1 SGHDN and CDR2 FVKESK. DNA for the CDR3: TGTGCCAGCAGCCTGCTGGGACTAGCAGGGTACAATGAGCAGTTCTTC. Translating gives CASSLLGLAGYNEQFF.

The chain joins TRBV6-5 to TRBJ2-5; D might be TRBD1 (6 bases). Trimming took 6 bases from V and 5 from J, leaving 16 bases between them. The CDR3 totals 14 residues. Per the germline V gene, CDR1 is MNHEY and CDR2 is SVGAGI. CDR3 loop: CASRGPRGGETQYF. The CDR3 DNA sequence: TGTGCCAGCAGGGGCCCCAGGGGCGGGGAGACCCAGTACTTC.

The chain uses TRBV27 and TRBJ1-2; 7 nucleotides agree with TRBD1. The CDR3 is made up of 15 amino acids. Per the germline V gene, CDR1 is MNHEY and CDR2 is SMNVEV (reference sequence). J lost 8 bases, V lost 6 bases, and 15 bases had no gene match. The CDR3 reads CASSSALTGQEGYTF. In DNA, the CDR3 is TGTGCCAGCAGCTCCGCCCTGACAGGGCAAGAAGGCTACACCTTC.

The sample holds one count of this clone. The genes are TRBV6-6 and TRBJ2-5, with no clear D. The tail of the sequence fits TRBJ2-7 better, so the J call may be wrong. This CDR3 is 13 amino acids long. Per germline, CDR1 MNHNY and CDR2 SVGAGI (reference sequence). CDR3 amino acids: CASSYYFLHEQYF. The CDR3 nucleotides read TGTGCCAGCAGTTACTACTTCCTCCACGAGCAGTACTTC.

The gene calls are TRBV5-1 and TRBJ2-2, with D possibly TRBD1 on 5 matching bases. Looked up from germline, CDR1 is SGHRS and CDR2 is YFSETQ. Trimming left V 0 bases short and J 3 bases short, with 12 bases between. This CDR3 spans 16 amino acids. The CDR3 coding sequence is TGCGCCAGCAGCTTGGGACAGTCTCTCTACACCGGGGAGCTGTTTTTT. Translating it yields CASSLGQSLYTGELFF. The variable domain in full, completed from reference TRBV5-1 and TRBJ2-2, reads KAGVTQTPRYLIKTRGQQVTLSCSPISGHRSVSWYQQTPGQGLQFLFEYFSETQRNKGNFPGRFSGRQFSNSRSEMNVSTLELGDSALYLCASSLGQSLYTGELFFGEGSRLTVL.

The J gene is TRBJ2-5, the V gene TRBV9; D possibly corresponds to TRBD2 (6 bases). The CDR3 covers 14 residues. CDR1 and CDR2 (germline): SGDLS, YYNGEE. V shed 4 bases and J shed 1 base, with 11 bases lying between them. The CDR3 loop is CASSPGTFQETQYF. The CDR3 DNA sequence: TGTGCCAGCAGCCCCGGGACTTTCCAAGAGACCCAGTACTTC.

Concerning this clone itself: Within the sample, other DNA sequences also encode this same CDR3. The chain employs TRBV5-1 and TRBJ2-7; TRBD1 matches at 9 bases. CDR3 length: 14 amino acids. Germline values: CDR1 SGHRS, CDR2 YFSETQ. V lost 4 bases, J lost 1 base, and 3 bases stayed unmatched. Here the CDR3 reads CASSAGQGSYEQYF. CDR3 nucleotides: TGCGCCAGCAGCGCGGGACAGGGATCCTACGAGCAGTACTTC.

There are a few counts of this clone. The genes are TRBV11-2 and TRBJ2-7, with a weak D call TRBD2 (5 bases). The length of the CDR3 is 14 residues. Germline V gives CDR1 SGHAT, CDR2 FQNNGV. V dropped 1 base and J dropped 5 bases, with 12 bases sitting between them. CDR3 nucleotide sequence: TGTGCCAGCAGCTTAGGTCGGGGTTCCGACGAGCAGTACTTC. Its translation: CASSLGRGSDEQYF.

As for this clone: An end of the junction differs from the germline gene, which may be a read error. The chain recombines TRBV5-1 with TRBJ1-5; TRBD1 might be the D (5 bases). The CDR3 runs 13 residues. In germline, CDR1 is SGHRS, CDR2 YFSETQ. The CDR3 loop reads CASGLDAGQPQHF. The CDR3 region has the DNA TGCGCCAGCGGCTTGGACGCAGGGCAGCCCCAGCATTTT.

This clone came up a few times. The chain recombines TRBV19 with TRBJ2-1, with 7 nucleotides matching TRBD1. V shed 3 bases, J shed 2 bases, and the junction held 4 bases outside the gene matches. Germline-derived CDR1 and CDR2 are LNHDA and SQIVND (reference sequence). This CDR3 contains 15 residues. The CDR3 protein is CASSIRQGTYNEQFF. The CDR3 region has the DNA TGTGCCAGTAGTATCAGACAGGGTACCTACAATGAGCAGTTCTTC.

There are a few counts of this clone. Other DNA sequences in this sample translate to the same CDR3. The chain has TRBV5-1 and TRBJ1-1, with D unresolved. The ends were cut back, 1 base at V and 4 bases at J, with 8 bases in the middle. This CDR3 contains 13 residues. Germline CDR1 is SGHRS and CDR2 is YFSETQ. CDR3 sequence (DNA): TGCGCCAGCAGCTTGTCCGGCGGCACTGAAGCTTTCTTT. Its protein product is CASSLSGGTEAFF.

Comment on this clone: The sample holds other DNA sequences that translate to the same CDR3. V and J are TRBV5-1 and TRBJ2-2, with TRBD1 matching 8 bases. Germline trimming cut 1 base from V and 2 bases from J; bases unmatched to any gene: 1. Germline lookup yields CDR1 SGHRS and CDR2 YFSETQ. This CDR3 has 15 amino acids. The CDR3 DNA sequence: TGCGCCAGCAGCTTGCAGGGGGCCAACACCGGGGAGCTGTTTTTT. This codes for CASSLQGANTGELFF.

The chain is built from TRBV30 and TRBJ2-1, with TRBD2 matching 13 bases. Per the germline V gene, CDR1 is GTSNPN and CDR2 is SVGIG (reference sequence). V lost 3 bases to trimming and J lost 7 bases; unmatched junction nucleotides: 6. This CDR3 is 15 amino acids long. CDR3 sequence (DNA): TGTGCCTGGAGCGGACTAGCGGGAGTGGGGAATGAGCAGTTCTTC. It yields the protein CAWSGLAGVGNEQFF.

This clone was seen only a few times. CDR3 sequence reads: CASARDSNNNEQFF. CDR3 in DNA: TGTGCCAGTGCCCGGGACAGCAACAACAATGAGCAGTTCTTC. V gene TRBV19 combines with J gene TRBJ2-1; 7 nucleotides match TRBD1. CDR1 and CDR2 from the germline V gene are LNHDA and SQIVND (reference sequence). V lost 8 bases, J lost 5 bases, and 9 bases stayed unmatched. The CDR3 is made up of 14 amino acids. Using reference TRBV19 and TRBJ2-1 for the parts outside the CDR3, the full variable domain is DGGITQSPKYLFRKEGQNVTLSCEQNLNHDAMYWYRQDPGQGLRLIYYSQIVNDFQKGDIAEGYSVSREKKESFPLTVTSAQKNPTAFYLCASARDSNNNEQFFGPGTRLTVL.

The chain's CDR3 is CASSVELAGDEQYF. CDR3 nucleotides: TGTGCCAGCAGCGTAGAGCTAGCGGGGGACGAGCAGTACTTC. This rearrangement joins TRBV9 to TRBJ2-7, with 10 positions matching TRBD2. The germline CDR1 and CDR2 sequences are SGDLS and YYNGEE. This CDR3 spans 14 amino acids. V shed 0 bases and J 5 bases; nucleotides not matched to a gene: 2.

The chain uses TRBV27 and TRBJ1-2, with TRBD1 matching 8 bases. There are 14 residues in the CDR3. Losses at the gene ends were 5 bases for V and 2 bases for J; bases not matched to a gene: 4. Per germline, CDR1 MNHEY and CDR2 SMNVEV (reference sequence). Written as DNA, the CDR3 is TGTGCCAGCAGTGGTCACAGGGGGAACTATGGCTACACCTTC. This sequence encodes CASSGHRGNYGYTF.

The chain is built from TRBV6-5 and TRBJ1-1, with D possibly TRBD1 on 5 matching bases. The CDR3 runs 14 residues. V gave up 3 bases and J gave up 3 bases, with 11 bases separating them. Germline CDR1 is MNHEY and CDR2 is SVGAGI. In DNA, the CDR3 is TGTGCCAGCAGTTATGCCAGGGTCCACACTGAAGCTTTCTTT. Translation: CASSYARVHTEAFF.

The chain is built from TRBV7-6 and TRBJ2-1; 7 nucleotides align to TRBD2. Germline V gene data show CDR1 as SGHVS and CDR2 as FNYEAQ. Trimming at V came to 3 bases and at J to 8 bases, leaving 13 bases not matched to a gene. The CDR3 extends over 16 amino acids. The chain's CDR3 is CASSFGARGGVDEQFF. The CDR3 DNA is TGTGCCAGCAGCTTCGGGGCCCGGGGAGGGGTTGATGAGCAGTTCTTC.

The gene calls are TRBV6-1 and TRBJ2-5; 11 positions agree with TRBD1. Per the germline V gene, CDR1 is MNHNS and CDR2 is SASEGT. Trimming at V came to 4 bases and at J to 9 bases, leaving 13 bases not matched to a gene. The CDR3 is 16 residues long. The CDR3 sequence is CASSGAGQGVTLAQYF. CDR3 coding DNA: TGTGCCAGCAGTGGGGCGGGACAGGGGGTTACTTTGGCCCAGTACTTC.